These 28 T cell receptor beta chains were all obtained from the same sample, sequenced in a study of blood T cell repertoires in COVID-19 (dated by TCRdb to 2020 to 2021). Library preparation employed the immunoSEQ multiplex PCR assay. TCRdb limited this immuneACCESS table to in-frame rearrangements with V and J called. A share of clones is missing; checked studies link under half to unresolved V genes, and the rest is unexplained. This sample has about 120,000 clones in its table, and around 84% of those were observed once. Approximately 1.5% of the sample belongs to the ten largest clones. The sample was peripheral blood. These receptors all come from a man aged 35-49 years with acute or convalescent COVID-19.

This clone was recorded a few times. The chain combines TRBV11-1 with TRBJ2-1; 11 bases fit TRBD2. Germline CDR1 is SGHAT and CDR2 is FQDESV (reference sequence). The length of the CDR3 is 15 residues. V dropped 4 bases and J dropped 8; count of bases not matched to a gene: 7. CDR3 nucleotide sequence: TGTGCCAGCAGCTCGGGACTAGCGGCAGACGATGAGCAGTTCTTC. Translation gives CASSSGLAADDEQFF.

The V call is TRBV5-1, the J call TRBJ2-7; D is perhaps TRBD1 (6 bases). This CDR3 comprises 15 residues. Germline CDR1 is SGHRS and CDR2 is YFSETQ. V lost 4 bases to trimming and J lost 3 bases, with 17 bases between them. The CDR3 loop is CASSQQGRAYYEQYF. CDR3 in DNA: TGCGCCAGCAGCCAACAGGGCAGGGCCTACTACGAGCAGTACTTC.

The gene calls are TRBV14 and TRBJ2-5, with D uncertain. The CDR3 is 14 residues long. V lost 4 bases, J lost 0 bases, and 9 bases lay in between. Germline V gene data show CDR1 as SGHDN and CDR2 as FVKESK. CDR3 protein: CASSRYRDQETQYF. As DNA, the CDR3 is TGTGCCAGCAGCCGCTACCGGGACCAAGAGACCCAGTACTTC.

To note about this clone: The junction does not match germline at one end; this may be a read error. This chain uses TRBV6-2 or TRBV6-3 with TRBJ1-5; no definite D call. Germline CDR1 is MNHEY and CDR2 is SVGEGT. The CDR3 contains 15 residues. CDR3 bases: TGTGCCAGCAGTTACTCACCGGTTAGCTATCAGCCCCAGCATTTT. Its protein is CASSYSPVSYQPQHF.

The chain recombines TRBV11-2 with TRBJ2-5, with TRBD1 as a possible D gene (6 bases). CDR1 is SGHAT and CDR2 is FQNNGV in the germline V gene. Trimming cost V 7 bases and J 1 base, with 16 bases left between them. The CDR3 spans 15 residues. CDR3 residues: CASTLGGPVQETQYF. CDR3 sequence (DNA): TGTGCCAGCACCCTAGGGGGACCCGTCCAAGAGACCCAGTACTTC.

The chain links TRBV18 to TRBJ1-5; D perhaps matches TRBD1 (6 bases). The V gene's germline CDR1 is KGHSH and CDR2 LQKENI. CDR3 length: 13 residues. The V gene lost 6 bases and the J gene lost 7 bases, with 13 bases spanning the gap. The CDR3 is CASSPSQGQPQHF. In nucleotides, the CDR3 is TGTGCCAGCTCGCCAAGCCAGGGGCAGCCCCAGCATTTT.

The genes are TRBV30 and TRBJ1-3, with TRBD1 matching 7 bases. Trimming at V came to 3 bases and at J to 4 bases, leaving 9 bases not matched to a gene. The CDR3 contains 15 residues. Germline V CDR1 and CDR2: GTSNPN, SVGIG (reference sequence). The CDR3 DNA reads as TGTGCCTGGAGGGGACAGTCTCTCTTGGGAAACACCATATATTTT. It is translated as CAWRGQSLLGNTIYF.

The J gene is TRBJ1-1, the V gene TRBV28; perhaps TRBD1 as D (5 bases). Germline loops: CDR1 MDHEN, CDR2 SYDVKM. V was trimmed by 3 bases and J by 5 bases, leaving 16 bases between them. This CDR3 contains 15 residues. The CDR3 sequence: CASSLVGGMGTEAFF. As DNA, the CDR3 is TGTGCCAGCAGTTTGGTTGGGGGGATGGGTACTGAAGCTTTCTTT.

The chain recombines TRBV5-1 with TRBJ2-2, with 8 bases fitting TRBD1. The V segment lost 1 base and the J segment 4 bases; nucleotides outside the gene matches: 6. The CDR3 totals 16 residues. Germline V gene lookup returns CDR1 SGHRS and CDR2 YFSETQ. This CDR3 reads CASSLTNTGGTGELFF. CDR3 bases: TGCGCCAGCAGCTTGACGAATACAGGGGGCACCGGGGAGCTGTTTTTT.

The chain combines TRBV15 with TRBJ2-2; D is unresolved. Germline V gives CDR1 LNHNV, CDR2 YYDKDF (reference sequence). The CDR3 loop spans 14 amino acids. V was shortened by 3 bases and J by 4 bases, with 9 bases between the two germline ends. Here the CDR3 DNA reads TGTGCCACCAGCAGTGACTTCTTCACCGGGGAGCTGTTTTTT. Translated: CATSSDFFTGELFF.

This clone appeared once. The genes are TRBV25-1 and TRBJ2-3, with D possibly being TRBD2 (6 bases). Trimming left V 5 bases short and J 1 base short, with 13 bases between. This CDR3 contains 15 residues. The germline CDR1 and CDR2 sequences are MGHDK and SYGVNS. CDR3 protein: CASSNTGERTDTQYF. The CDR3 nucleotides read TGTGCCAGCAGTAACACGGGGGAACGCACAGATACGCAGTATTTT. Variable domain in full (rest from reference TRBV25-1 and TRBJ2-3): EADIYQTPRYLVIGTGKKITLECSQTMGHDKMYWYQQDPGMELHLIHYSYGVNSTEKGDLSSESTVSRIRTEHFPLTLESARPSHTSQYLCASSNTGERTDTQYFGPGTRLTVL.

V and J are TRBV6-2 or TRBV6-3 and TRBJ1-2, with D perhaps TRBD1 (6 bases). Germline-derived CDR1 and CDR2 are MNHEY and SVGEGT. CDR3 size: 16 residues. V dropped 2 bases and J dropped 4 bases, with 17 bases sitting between them. For the CDR3, the DNA is TGTGCCAGCAGTTACGACAGGCCCCATCCACTCTATGGCTACACCTTC. Amino acids: CASSYDRPHPLYGYTF.

This chain uses TRBV25-1 with TRBJ2-1, with D unclear. V was trimmed by 4 bases and J by 4 bases, leaving 5 bases between them. The V gene's germline CDR1 is MGHDK and CDR2 SYGVNS. The CDR3 has 12 amino acids. CDR3 in DNA: TGTGCCAGCAGTGCCCAGTACAATGAGCAGTTCTTC. This translates into CASSAQYNEQFF.

The chain recombines TRBV5-6 with TRBJ1-2; D not certain. The CDR3 is made up of 14 amino acids. The germline CDR1 and CDR2 sequences are SGHDT and YYEEEE. V was pared by 6 bases and J by 6 bases, with 18 bases between. The CDR3: CASTRRAGHNGYTF. CDR3 in DNA: TGTGCCAGCACCCGGAGGGCAGGTCACAATGGCTACACCTTC.

V is TRBV11-2 and J is TRBJ2-3; maybe TRBD1 (5 bases). This CDR3 is 15 amino acids long. V lost 3 bases to trimming and J lost 2 bases, with 12 bases between them. Per the germline V gene, CDR1 is SGHAT and CDR2 is FQNNGV. The CDR3 here is CASSLIPTDTDTQYF. The CDR3 nucleotides are TGTGCCAGCAGCTTGATCCCGACAGACACAGATACGCAGTATTTT.

This clone was counted between two and nine times. The chain joins TRBV6-6 to TRBJ1-2; 10 positions agree with TRBD1. Germline V gene data show CDR1 as MNHNY and CDR2 as SVGAGI (reference sequence). This CDR3 is built from 14 residues. Trimming at V came to 7 bases and at J to 3 bases, leaving 5 bases not matched to a gene. The CDR3 nucleotides read TGTGCCAGCACTCAGACAGGGGGCGACTATGGCTACACCTTC. Translating it yields CASTQTGGDYGYTF.

This clone occurred a few times. This chain connects TRBV7-8 to TRBJ1-5, with D unclear. Germline values: CDR1 SGHVS, CDR2 FQNEAQ. The CDR3 covers 13 residues. The V gene lost 2 bases and the J gene lost 6 bases, with 8 bases spanning the gap. Written as DNA, the CDR3 is TGTGCCAGCAGCTTAATGTTATTTCAGCCCCAGCATTTT. As protein: CASSLMLFQPQHF. The entire variable domain, with the rest obtained from reference TRBV7-8 and TRBJ1-5, is as follows: GAGVSQSPRYKVAKRGQDVALRCDPISGHVSLFWYQQALGQGPEFLTYFQNEAQLDKSGLPSDRFFAERPEGSVSTLKIQRTQQEDSAVYLCASSLMLFQPQHFGDGTRLSIL.

V usage is TRBV24-1 and J usage is TRBJ1-1, with 12 bases matching TRBD1. The J segment lost 0 bases and the V segment lost 0 bases, leaving 16 bases of the junction unmatched. The CDR3 contains 22 residues. Germline values: CDR1 KGHDR, CDR2 SFDVKD. CDR3 sequence (DNA): TGTGCCACCAGTGATTTGGGGGACAGGGGGCTACACCTCCCACTCATGAACACTGAAGCTTTCTTT. Protein: CATSDLGDRGLHLPLMNTEAFF.

The V gene is TRBV28, the J gene TRBJ1-1; weak D call: TRBD1 (5 bases). The V and J ends lost 5 bases and 3 bases respectively, with 16 bases between them. Germline assignment: CDR1 MDHEN and CDR2 SYDVKM. The CDR3 totals 15 residues. The CDR3 DNA is TGTGCCAGCAGTCCTTTCGGGCAGGGTGACACTGAAGCTTTCTTT. Amino acid sequence: CASSPFGQGDTEAFF.

The chain combines TRBV19 with TRBJ1-3; TRBD1 is a possible D gene (6 bases). Germline V gives CDR1 LNHDA, CDR2 SQIVND (reference sequence). Trimming stripped 3 bases from V and 7 bases from J, with 16 bases between. This CDR3 has 15 amino acids. The CDR3 region has the DNA TGTGCCAGTAGTATGGACAGAGCCTTGAAGAACACCATATATTTT. As protein: CASSMDRALKNTIYF.

The chain carries TRBV4-1 and TRBJ2-1; the match to TRBD2 covers 8 bases. This CDR3 is built from 16 residues. Per germline, CDR1 MGHRA and CDR2 YSYEKL. Trimming took 0 bases from V and 9 from J; bases not matched to a gene: 10. This chain's CDR3 is CASSQDGAGGRGEQFF. CDR3 nucleotides: TGCGCCAGCAGCCAAGATGGGGCGGGAGGAAGGGGTGAGCAGTTCTTC.

This sequence joins TRBV12-3 or TRBV12-4 and TRBJ2-7; tentative D call: TRBD1 (6 bases). The CDR3 length is 12 residues. Trimming took off 3 bases at V and 6 bases at J, with 9 bases between the two ends. CDR3 sequence (DNA): TGTGCCAGCAGTTTTGGACAGAGCGAGCAGTACTTC. Translation: CASSFGQSEQYF.

CDR3 nucleotide sequence: TGCGCCAGCAGCTTGGAGCCAGGCCCCCAAGAGACCCAGTACTTC. This translates into CASSLEPGPQETQYF. The chain employs TRBV5-1 and TRBJ2-5; D gene uncertain. The CDR3 consists of 15 residues. Germline lookup yields CDR1 SGHRS and CDR2 YFSETQ. V lost 0 bases to trimming and J lost 1 base, with 10 bases between them.

The rearrangement links TRBV12-3 or TRBV12-4 to TRBJ2-5; 10 bases agree with TRBD2. The junction had 1 base not matched to a gene; V was cut back by 3 bases and J by 9 bases. The CDR3 spans 12 residues. The CDR3 sequence is CASSLLAGAQYF. The CDR3 DNA follows: TGTGCCAGCAGTTTGCTAGCGGGGGCCCAGTACTTC.

The V call is TRBV13, the J call TRBJ1-1; possibly TRBD1 for D (6 bases). This CDR3 is 14 amino acids long. Trimming removed 4 bases from V and 3 bases from J, with 12 bases in between. The germline V gene encodes CDR1 PRHDT and CDR2 FYEKMQ (reference sequence). This CDR3 reads CASSSGGLHTEAFF. The CDR3 bases are TGTGCCAGCAGCTCGGGGGGGCTTCACACTGAAGCTTTCTTT.

The chain links TRBV18 to TRBJ1-6; D perhaps matches TRBD1 (5 bases). In germline, CDR1 is KGHSH, CDR2 LQKENI. This CDR3 has 13 residues. The germline V and J ends were trimmed by 10 bases and 0 bases, with 7 bases remaining between them. This CDR3 is CATQDSYNSPLHF. The DNA for the CDR3 is TGTGCCACACAGGACTCCTATAATTCACCCCTCCACTTT. The variable domain in full, completed from reference TRBV18 and TRBJ1-6, reads NAGVMQNPRHLVRRRGQEARLRCSPMKGHSHVYWYRQLPEEGLKFMVYLQKENIIDESGMPKERFSAEFPKEGPSILRIQQVVRGDSAAYFCATQDSYNSPLHFGNGTRLTVT.

The chain couples TRBV30 to TRBJ1-1; the match to TRBD1 covers 7 bases. V shed 5 bases, J shed 2 bases, and the junction held 20 bases outside the gene matches. CDR3 length equals 18 residues. The germline V gene has CDR1 GTSNPN and CDR2 SVGIG (reference sequence). CDR3 DNA sequence: TGTGCCTGGGCTGTTGCCCAACAAACCGGGACAGTCAACACTGAAGCTTTCTTT. This codes for CAWAVAQQTGTVNTEAFF.

The chain carries TRBV7-3 and TRBJ1-5, with D possibly being TRBD1 (5 bases). CDR1 SGHTA and CDR2 FQGTGA come from the germline V gene. Trimming cost V 0 bases and J 6 bases, with 9 bases left between them. CDR3 length equals 14 residues. CDR3 in amino acids: CASSLTPDSQPQHF. CDR3 coding DNA: TGTGCCAGCAGCTTAACTCCTGACAGTCAGCCCCAGCATTTT.